These 16 T cell receptor beta chains came from one sample sequenced in a study of blood T cell repertoires in COVID-19. Only in-frame clones appear in the TCRdb table, and some are missing; sequencing was by immunoSEQ multiplex PCR. The sample yields about 160,000 clones, about nine tenths seen once. What was sequenced was peripheral blood. Source of these receptors: a woman aged 55-70 years with active or convalescent COVID-19.

A single count supports this clone. The V call is TRBV5-8, the J call TRBJ1-2; 8 bases align to TRBD1. The CDR3 is 14 amino acids. Germline CDR1 SGHTS, CDR2 YDEGEE. Trimming removed 1 base from V and 5 bases from J; junction bases left unmatched: 4. CDR3 in amino acids: CASSLRGQVYGYTF. In nucleotides, the CDR3 is TGTGCCAGCAGCTTGAGGGGACAGGTTTATGGCTACACCTTC.

The DNA for the CDR3 is TGTGCCAGCAGTGTCAGGGGGGAGAGTGAAAAACTGTTTTTT. It encodes CASSVRGESEKLFF. The chain links TRBV6-6 to TRBJ1-4; 7 bases match TRBD1. With 5 bases clipped from V and 7 bases from J, the junction kept 7 bases outside the gene matches. The CDR3 totals 14 residues. Germline assignment: CDR1 MNHNY and CDR2 SVGAGI (reference sequence).

The J gene is TRBJ2-3, the V gene TRBV10-3; 7 positions match TRBD1. The ends lost 3 bases at V and 2 bases at J; junction bases unmatched: 5. The germline V gene encodes CDR1 ENHRY and CDR2 SYGVKD. CDR3 size: 15 residues. Here the CDR3 DNA reads TGTGCCATCAGTGACCGAGACAGGGTCACAGATACGCAGTATTTT. Encoded protein: CAISDRDRVTDTQYF.

The table lists this clone with a count of one. The chain combines TRBV4-1 with TRBJ1-2, with D possibly TRBD1 on 6 matching bases. This CDR3 region has 13 residues. V gave up 4 bases and J gave up 5 bases, with 11 bases separating them. Germline lookup yields CDR1 MGHRA and CDR2 YSYEKL. The chain's CDR3 is CASSLGQGYGYTF. In nucleotides, the CDR3 is TGCGCCAGCAGCCTCGGTCAGGGGTATGGCTACACCTTC.

This clone was seen a handful of times. This chain joins TRBV12-3 or TRBV12-4 and TRBJ1-1; D is uncertain. This CDR3 has 13 amino acids. The V and J ends lost 3 bases and 6 bases respectively, with 11 bases between them. In DNA, the CDR3 is TGTGCCAGCAGTTTTGAGGTTGCCGCTGAAGCTTTCTTT. This gives the protein CASSFEVAAEAFF.

The chain has TRBV11-3 and TRBJ2-2, with D possibly matching TRBD2 (5 bases). Trimming removed 0 bases at V and 6 bases at J, with 26 bases between. Germline CDR1 reads SGHNT; CDR2 reads YENEEA. CDR3 size: 20 residues. The CDR3 reads CASSLEGLGVAPPNPGELFF. In DNA, the CDR3 is TGTGCCAGCAGCTTAGAAGGGCTTGGCGTAGCGCCTCCCAATCCCGGGGAGCTGTTTTTT.

The chain joins TRBV29-1 to TRBJ2-7, with D maybe TRBD1 (5 bases). The V end was cut by 4 bases, the J end by 5 bases, with 12 bases between. The CDR3 has 12 amino acids. CDR1 is SQVTM, CDR2 ANQGSEA, per germline. The CDR3 DNA is TGCAGCGTTGCCCCGGTAGGGGACGAGCAGTACTTC. It codes for CSVAPVGDEQYF.

The chain combines TRBV19 with TRBJ1-2; 9 nucleotides match TRBD1. The CDR3 is 14 residues long. Per germline, CDR1 LNHDA and CDR2 SQIVND (reference sequence). V was clipped by 4 bases and J by 6 bases; unmatched bases: 6. DNA of the CDR3: TGTGCCAGTAGTACTACAGGGGGCGTGGATGGCTACACCTTC. This gives the protein CASSTTGGVDGYTF.

The J gene is TRBJ1-3, the V gene TRBV5-6; D remains unclear. The CDR3 consists of 16 residues. Germline V CDR1 and CDR2: SGHDT, YYEEEE. V lost 8 bases and J 0 bases, leaving 18 bases between the germline ends. The CDR3 is CASWLGRKLSGNTIYF. The CDR3, as DNA: TGTGCCAGTTGGCTTGGGAGGAAACTCTCTGGAAACACCATATATTTT.

The chain couples TRBV7-9 to TRBJ1-3; no definite D call. The germline V gene has CDR1 SEHNR and CDR2 FQNEAQ (reference sequence). CDR3 length: 13 amino acids. V dropped 6 bases and J dropped 4 bases, with 10 bases sitting between them. Written as DNA, the CDR3 is TGTGCCAGCAGGGAAACCGGGGGAAACACCATATATTTT. It translates to CASRETGGNTIYF.

The chain uses TRBV18 and TRBJ1-1; D is perhaps TRBD1 (6 bases). CDR3 length: 13 amino acids. Trimming shortened V by 4 bases and J by 6 bases, and 12 bases separated the two germline ends. Germline lookup yields CDR1 KGHSH and CDR2 LQKENI. The CDR3: CASSLTGYAEAFF. CDR3 sequence (DNA): TGTGCCAGCTCACTCACAGGGTACGCTGAAGCTTTCTTT.

The gene calls are TRBV5-1 and TRBJ2-2; TRBD1 matches at 7 bases. With 0 bases clipped from V and 3 bases from J, the junction kept 2 bases outside the gene matches. The CDR3 length is 15 residues. The germline V gene has CDR1 SGHRS and CDR2 YFSETQ. In DNA form, the CDR3 reads TGCGCCAGCAGCTTGGGTGACAGGGACACCGGGGAGCTGTTTTTT. It translates to CASSLGDRDTGELFF.

J is TRBJ1-1 and V is TRBV18, with TRBD1 as a possible D gene (5 bases). Trimming removed 8 bases from V and 3 bases from J, with 13 bases in between. CDR1 KGHSH and CDR2 LQKENI come from the germline V gene. The CDR3 runs to 13 residues. Written as DNA, the CDR3 is TGTGCCAGCACGGAATCACAGGACACTGAAGCTTTCTTT. Its protein is CASTESQDTEAFF.

The chain employs TRBV4-3 and TRBJ1-2; 9 bases fit TRBD1. V was pared by 1 base and J by 4 bases, with 4 bases of the junction left unmatched. This CDR3 has 15 amino acids. Germline CDR1 reads LGHNA; CDR2 reads YSLEER. CDR3 protein: CASSQATGGGYGYTF. CDR3 DNA sequence: TGCGCCAGCAGCCAAGCCACAGGGGGCGGCTATGGCTACACCTTC.

Written as DNA, the CDR3 is TGTGCCAGCAGCACCACTGGGGAGGGCACAGATACGCAGTATTTT. Protein: CASSTTGEGTDTQYF. The chain uses TRBV21-1 and TRBJ2-3; the listed D gene, TRBD2, was not tested against the DNA. TRBV21-1 is termed a pseudogene. The CDR3 loop spans 15 amino acids.

This clone was detected ten times or more. The V call is TRBV7-9, the J call TRBJ1-5; the match to TRBD1 covers 11 bases. Germline values: CDR1 SEHNR, CDR2 FQNEAQ (reference sequence). The CDR3 runs 15 residues. V shed 5 bases, J shed 6 bases, and the junction held 6 bases outside the gene matches. CDR3 DNA: TGTGCCAGCAGCGGGCCCGGGACAGGGGGTCAGCCCCAGCATTTT. This gives the protein CASSGPGTGGQPQHF.